These 9 T cell receptor beta chains came from one sample sequenced in a study of blood T cell repertoires in COVID-19. Libraries were prepared by immunoSEQ multiplex PCR; TCRdb keeps only in-frame clonotypes and omits some of them. Of 150,000 to 200,000 clones in the sample, around 80% were seen once. The sample was peripheral blood. These receptor sequences come from a woman aged 70 to 79 with COVID-19, enrolled during active disease.

V and J are TRBV5-1 and TRBJ2-1; 11 positions agree with TRBD2. This CDR3 is 18 amino acids long. The trim removed 1 base at V and 0 bases at J, leaving 6 bases unmatched. Germline CDR1 is SGHRS and CDR2 is YFSETQ. DNA for the CDR3: TGCGCCAGCAGCTTGTCACTAGCGGGAGACCCCTCCTACAATGAGCAGTTCTTC. Protein: CASSLSLAGDPSYNEQFF.

The chain is built from TRBV7-2 and TRBJ2-3; no firm D call. The V gene's germline CDR1 is SGHTA and CDR2 FQGNSA. This CDR3 spans 14 amino acids. V shed 1 base and J shed 0 bases, with 5 bases lying between them. The CDR3 nucleotides are TGTGCCAGCAGCTTAGATCTGAGCACAGATACGCAGTATTTT. Translating it yields CASSLDLSTDTQYF. Full variable domain (remainder filled in from reference TRBV7-2 and TRBJ2-3): GAGVSQSPSNKVTEKGKDVELRCDPISGHTALYWYRQSLGQGLEFLIYFQGNSAPDKSGLPSDRFSAERTGGSVSTLTIQRTQQEDSAVYLCASSLDLSTDTQYFGPGTRLTVL.

This rearrangement joins TRBV3-1 (or the pseudogene TRBV3-2) to TRBJ2-7, with D unclear. This CDR3 spans 12 amino acids. V was clipped by 0 bases and J by 5 bases, with 5 bases between them. Per the germline V gene, CDR1 is LGHDT and CDR2 is YNNKEL (reference sequence). This CDR3 reads CASSQDSNEQYF. Here the CDR3 DNA reads TGTGCCAGCAGCCAAGATTCCAACGAGCAGTACTTC.

The genes are TRBV28 and TRBJ1-4, with D uncertain. The CDR3 runs 14 residues. Germline V lookup: CDR1 MDHEN, CDR2 SYDVKM. V lost 5 bases, J lost 8 bases, and 15 bases lay in between. The CDR3, as DNA: TGTGCCAGCAGTCCTATAACCTGGGCCGAAAAACTGTTTTTT. Residues: CASSPITWAEKLFF.

The rearrangement links TRBV3-1 (or the pseudogene TRBV3-2) to TRBJ1-4; D uncertain. V lost 1 base, J lost 4 bases, and 7 bases lay in between. The CDR3 is 14 amino acids. CDR1 and CDR2 from the germline V gene are LGHDT and YNNKEL (reference sequence). The chain's CDR3 is CASSQGSLNEKLFF. The CDR3 DNA reads TGTGCCAGCAGCCAAGGAAGCCTTAATGAAAAACTGTTTTTT.

The V call is TRBV5-1, the J call TRBJ2-3; tentatively, D is TRBD1 (5 bases). The CDR3 spans 15 residues. Germline CDR1 reads SGHRS; CDR2 reads YFSETQ. The V end lost 0 bases, the J end lost 2 bases, and 10 bases lay between the germline ends. The CDR3, as DNA: TGCGCCAGCAGCTTGGACAGGAAAAACACAGATACGCAGTATTTT. Translation gives CASSLDRKNTDTQYF. The variable domain in full, completed from reference TRBV5-1 and TRBJ2-3, reads KAGVTQTPRYLIKTRGQQVTLSCSPISGHRSVSWYQQTPGQGLQFLFEYFSETQRNKGNFPGRFSGRQFSNSRSEMNVSTLELGDSALYLCASSLDRKNTDTQYFGPGTRLTVL.

In this sample, this clone turned up once. The rearrangement joins TRBV10-3 to TRBJ1-1; unclear D gene. The CDR3 length is 15 residues. The V end lost 0 bases, the J end lost 0 bases, and 8 bases lay between the germline ends. CDR1 ENHRY and CDR2 SYGVKD come from the germline V gene. Here the CDR3 reads CAISESSPVNTEAFF. The CDR3 nucleotides read TGTGCCATCAGTGAGTCGAGTCCCGTGAACACTGAAGCTTTCTTT.

The rearrangement links TRBV7-9 to TRBJ1-1; D remains unclear. This CDR3 is built from 13 residues. Trimming left V 5 bases short and J 1 base short, with 8 bases between. In germline, CDR1 is SEHNR, CDR2 FQNEAQ (reference sequence). CDR3: CASSPGRNTEAFF. The CDR3 coding sequence is TGTGCCAGCAGCCCCGGTCGGAACACTGAAGCTTTCTTT.

The V and J genes are TRBV21-1 and TRBJ2-7; the listed D gene, TRBD1, was not tested against the DNA. TRBV21-1 is an annotated pseudogene. There are 15 residues in the CDR3. CDR3 sequence (DNA): TGTGCCAGCAGCGCCCGAGGGGTGACAGGCTACGAGCAGTACGTC. This gives the protein CASSARGVTGYEQYV.